This passage covers 24 T cell receptor beta chains from one sample sequenced in a study of blood T cell repertoires in COVID-19. TCRdb's table, derived via immunoSEQ multiplex PCR, lists solely in-frame clones and lacks some. Here the sample spans about 160,000 clones, 85% to 95% being singletons. Sequencing input: peripheral blood. These receptors originate from a woman aged 50 to 60 with acute or convalescent COVID-19.

The gene calls are TRBV4-2 and TRBJ2-1; perhaps TRBD1 as D (6 bases). Germline V gene sequence: CDR1 LGHNA, CDR2 YNFKEQ. The CDR3 runs to 15 residues. The V gene lost 0 bases and the J gene lost 14 bases, with 20 bases spanning the gap. In DNA form, the CDR3 reads TGTGCCAGCAGCCAAGATGAAGGGGGAGCGTCTCGGAAGTTCTTC. It translates to CASSQDEGGASRKFF.

V is TRBV24-1 and J is TRBJ1-2; D remains ambiguous. This CDR3 has 13 residues. Germline CDR1 reads KGHDR; CDR2 reads SFDVKD. Trimming took 5 bases from V and 2 from J, leaving 8 bases between them. CDR3 protein: CATSGVGNYGYTF. Written as DNA, the CDR3 is TGTGCCACCAGTGGGGTCGGGAACTATGGCTACACCTTC.

This clone was found a few times. This sequence joins TRBV5-4 and TRBJ2-7; 7 positions match TRBD1. This CDR3 has 15 residues. Germline CDR1 is SGHNT and CDR2 is YYREEE (reference sequence). Losses at the gene ends were 2 bases for V and 2 bases for J; bases not matched to a gene: 7. The CDR3 here is CASSFRDSQAYEQYF. The CDR3 nucleotides are TGTGCCAGCAGCTTTCGGGACAGCCAAGCCTACGAGCAGTACTTC.

The genes are TRBV19 and TRBJ1-4; D unresolved. The CDR3 totals 11 residues. Germline CDR1 reads LNHDA; CDR2 reads SQIVND (reference sequence). Trimming shortened V by 11 bases and J by 8 bases, and 12 bases separated the two germline ends. CDR3 DNA sequence: TGTGCCTCGATGGAGAACGAAAAACTGTTTTTT. Residues: CASMENEKLFF.

The chain carries TRBV7-9 and TRBJ2-1; 14 nucleotides align to TRBD2. Germline V gene sequence: CDR1 SEHNR, CDR2 FQNEAQ (reference sequence). This CDR3 comprises 17 residues. V lost 5 bases to trimming and J lost 5 bases; unmatched junction nucleotides: 8. CDR3 nucleotides: TGTGCCAGCAGCAGACTAGCGGGAGGGGTAAGGAACAATGAGCAGTTCTTC. It specifies CASSRLAGGVRNNEQFF.

The V call is TRBV7-9, the J call TRBJ2-7, with D perhaps matching TRBD2 (5 bases). The CDR3 is made up of 15 amino acids. V lost 5 bases, J lost 0 bases, and 14 bases lay in between. Germline-derived CDR1 and CDR2 are SEHNR and FQNEAQ (reference sequence). This CDR3 is CASSRGLLFSYEQYF. The CDR3 nucleotides are TGTGCCAGCAGCCGAGGGCTATTATTCTCCTACGAGCAGTACTTC.

The chain has TRBV4-3 and TRBJ2-5, with a possible D match to TRBD1 (6 bases). The CDR3 has 15 amino acids. Germline V lookup: CDR1 LGHNA, CDR2 YSLEER. Trimming left V 1 base short and J 4 bases short, with 13 bases between. The CDR3 DNA reads TGCGCCAGCAGCCAAGTAGGCAGGGGTGGAGAGACCCAGTACTTC. This gives the protein CASSQVGRGGETQYF.

The chain employs TRBV18 and TRBJ1-1; no clear D. V lost 6 bases to trimming and J lost 5 bases, with 19 bases between them. The germline V gene has CDR1 KGHSH and CDR2 LQKENI. The CDR3 loop spans 15 amino acids. The CDR3 here is CASSWSLGRETEAFF. The CDR3 coding sequence is TGTGCCAGCTCTTGGTCCCTAGGGCGGGAGACTGAAGCTTTCTTT. Full variable domain (remainder filled in from reference TRBV18 and TRBJ1-1): NAGVMQNPRHLVRRRGQEARLRCSPMKGHSHVYWYRQLPEEGLKFMVYLQKENIIDESGMPKERFSAEFPKEGPSILRIQQVVRGDSAAYFCASSWSLGRETEAFFGQGTRLTVV.

The J gene is TRBJ2-7, the V gene TRBV5-1; tentatively, D is TRBD2 (6 bases). In germline, CDR1 is SGHRS, CDR2 YFSETQ. The germline V and J ends were trimmed by 0 bases and 0 bases, with 10 bases remaining between them. This CDR3 comprises 15 residues. The DNA for the CDR3 is TGCGCCAGCAGCTTGGAGGCGGGGAGCTCCTACGAGCAGTACTTC. Its translation is CASSLEAGSSYEQYF.

This clone is a singleton in its sample. This sequence joins TRBV7-2 and TRBJ2-7; D is possibly TRBD1 (6 bases). Trimming removed 2 bases at V and 0 bases at J, with 23 bases between. This CDR3 region has 19 residues. The V gene's germline CDR1 is SGHTA and CDR2 FQGNSA. The CDR3 loop reads CASSLRLWDTDSSSYEQYF. CDR3 nucleotides: TGTGCCAGCAGCTTAAGATTGTGGGACACCGATTCGAGCTCCTACGAGCAGTACTTC.

This clone has just one count. The genes are TRBV7-9 and TRBJ2-1; perhaps TRBD1 as D (6 bases). The V and J ends lost 1 base and 14 bases respectively, with 12 bases between them. The germline V gene encodes CDR1 SEHNR and CDR2 FQNEAQ (reference sequence). The CDR3 has 12 amino acids. The CDR3 DNA reads TGTGCCAGCAGCTTAGGGGTGAGGGACAAGTTCTTC. Translating it yields CASSLGVRDKFF.

The chain recombines TRBV24-1 with TRBJ2-1; 10 nucleotides match TRBD2. CDR3 length equals 15 residues. Germline CDR1 and CDR2: KGHDR and SFDVKD. The trim removed 4 bases at V and 2 bases at J, leaving 1 base unmatched. DNA for the CDR3: TGTGCCACCAGTGAGAGCGGGAGGGCCTACAATGAGCAGTTCTTC. Translating gives CATSESGRAYNEQFF.

This clone was observed a handful of times. The chain carries TRBV30 and TRBJ1-2; TRBD1 matches 7 bases. V was pared by 3 bases and J by 3 bases, with 4 bases of the junction left unmatched. This CDR3 has 13 residues. In germline, CDR1 is GTSNPN, CDR2 SVGIG (reference sequence). The CDR3 DNA reads as TGTGCCTGGAGCGCCGGGACAGACTATGGCTACACCTTC. Translation: CAWSAGTDYGYTF.

The rearrangement links TRBV13 to TRBJ1-1, with a weak D call TRBD1 (5 bases). Trimming shortened V by 5 bases and J by 12 bases, and 16 bases separated the two germline ends. CDR1 and CDR2 from the germline V gene are PRHDT and FYEKMQ (reference sequence). The CDR3 totals 12 residues. Here the CDR3 DNA reads TGTGCCAGCAGCCCAGGGTGGTCCGGCTCTTTCTTT. Amino acid sequence: CASSPGWSGSFF.

This chain connects TRBV7-3 to TRBJ1-1; D is unclear. V was pared by 7 bases and J by 1 base, with 10 bases between. This CDR3 contains 13 residues. The V gene's germline CDR1 is SGHTA and CDR2 FQGTGA. CDR3 in DNA: TGTGCCAGCAAAAGAGGCGGGAACACTGAAGCTTTCTTT. As protein: CASKRGGNTEAFF.

The rearrangement joins TRBV19 to TRBJ1-5; D possibly corresponds to TRBD1 (6 bases). Germline lookup yields CDR1 LNHDA and CDR2 SQIVND (reference sequence). V was cut by 3 bases and J by 1 base, with 7 bases left in between. The CDR3 length is 14 residues. CDR3 DNA: TGTGCCAGTAGTATTGGACAGAGCAATCAGCCCCAGCATTTT. Its protein product is CASSIGQSNQPQHF.

J is TRBJ1-1 and V is TRBV5-6; D uncertain. V dropped 6 bases and J dropped 5 bases, with 20 bases sitting between them. The V gene's germline CDR1 is SGHDT and CDR2 YYEEEE. CDR3 length equals 15 residues. The CDR3 is CASNLRSVSRTEAFF. DNA for the CDR3: TGTGCCAGCAACTTAAGGAGCGTATCAAGGACTGAAGCTTTCTTT.

This sequence joins TRBV19 and TRBJ1-3, with a possible D match to TRBD1 (6 bases). Deletions cut 6 bases from V and 0 bases from J, with 15 bases between. The CDR3 contains 16 residues. The germline V gene encodes CDR1 LNHDA and CDR2 SQIVND (reference sequence). The CDR3 DNA reads as TGTGCCAGTAGCGAACCTGGGGGCGCCTCTGGAAACACCATATATTTT. It yields the protein CASSEPGGASGNTIYF.

This chain uses TRBV5-1 with TRBJ2-3, with TRBD1 matching 7 bases. After removal of 3 bases from V and 0 bases from J, the junction contained 1 base not matched to a gene. This CDR3 region has 14 residues. In germline, CDR1 is SGHRS, CDR2 YFSETQ. CDR3 loop: CASSSGGSTDTQYF. CDR3 sequence (DNA): TGCGCCAGCAGCTCAGGGGGTAGCACAGATACGCAGTATTTT.

Notes on this clone: The junction does not match germline at one end; this may be a read error. The chain is built from TRBV7-2 and TRBJ2-1; 10 bases agree with TRBD1. Germline V gives CDR1 SGHTA, CDR2 FQGNSA. The CDR3 totals 15 residues. The CDR3: CASSSDRGPYNEQFF. For the CDR3, the DNA is TGTGCCAGCAGCTCTGACAGGGGGCCCTATAATGAGCAGTTCTTC.

V usage is TRBV30 and J usage is TRBJ1-5, with TRBD1 matching 11 bases. Germline trimming cut 1 base from V and 6 bases from J; bases unmatched to any gene: 5. Germline-derived CDR1 and CDR2 are GTSNPN and SVGIG (reference sequence). CDR3 length: 15 residues. CDR3 nucleotide sequence: TGTGCCTGGAGTGGGGGACAGGGGGTAGTTCAGCCCCAGCATTTT. Amino acids: CAWSGGQGVVQPQHF.

The rearrangement uses TRBV4-1 and TRBJ1-5; D is uncertain. The germline CDR1 and CDR2 sequences are MGHRA and YSYEKL. The CDR3 runs to 18 residues. With 0 bases removed from V and 2 bases from J, the gap between germline ends came to 17 bases. The CDR3 spells CASSQELEGNHRNQPQHF. The CDR3 nucleotides read TGCGCCAGCAGCCAAGAATTGGAGGGAAACCACCGCAATCAGCCCCAGCATTTT.

The chain employs TRBV15 and TRBJ2-2; 9 nucleotides line up with TRBD2. This CDR3 comprises 17 residues. V lost 5 bases and J lost 2; bases outside the gene matches: 9. Germline V gene sequence: CDR1 LNHNV, CDR2 YYDKDF (reference sequence). This CDR3 reads CATSSQRLAVNTGELFF. The CDR3 coding sequence is TGTGCCACCAGCTCGCAGAGACTAGCGGTAAACACCGGGGAGCTGTTTTTT.

The V and J genes are TRBV4-3 and TRBJ2-1; 9 nucleotides line up with TRBD2. J lost 3 bases, V lost 3 bases, and 6 bases had no gene match. Germline loops: CDR1 LGHNA, CDR2 YSLEER. The CDR3 spans 16 residues. This chain's CDR3 is CASSQETSGFYNEQFF. As DNA, the CDR3 is TGCGCCAGCAGCCAGGAGACTAGCGGATTCTACAATGAGCAGTTCTTC.